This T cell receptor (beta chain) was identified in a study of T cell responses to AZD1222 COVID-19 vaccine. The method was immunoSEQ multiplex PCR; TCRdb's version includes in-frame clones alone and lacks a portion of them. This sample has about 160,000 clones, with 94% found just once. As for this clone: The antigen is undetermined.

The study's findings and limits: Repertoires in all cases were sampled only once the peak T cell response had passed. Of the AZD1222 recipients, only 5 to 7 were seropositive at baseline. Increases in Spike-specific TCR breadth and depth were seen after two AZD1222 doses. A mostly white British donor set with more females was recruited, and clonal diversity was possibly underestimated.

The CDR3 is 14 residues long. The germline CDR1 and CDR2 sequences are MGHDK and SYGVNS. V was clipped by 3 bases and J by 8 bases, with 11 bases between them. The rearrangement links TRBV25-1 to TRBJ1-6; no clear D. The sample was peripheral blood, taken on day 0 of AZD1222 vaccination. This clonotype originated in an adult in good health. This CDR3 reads CASSEPSSYSPLHF. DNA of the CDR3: TGTGCCAGCAGTGAGCCGAGCAGTTATTCACCCCTCCACTTT.